This passage covers 17 T cell receptor beta chains from one sample sequenced in a study of pediatric ulcerative colitis. One to two pinch biopsies were taken from the rectum during colonoscopy. Produced via immunoSEQ multiplex PCR; TCRdb's table is partial and in-frame only. The sample has 44,000 or so clones; around 78% are singletons. The sequenced sample was gut tissue. Every receptor here comes from a girl between 10 and 17 years old with moderate ulcerative colitis.

The chain recombines TRBV9 with TRBJ2-7, with 10 bases that match TRBD2. CDR1 and CDR2 (germline): SGDLS, YYNGEE. V trimming: 2 bases; J trimming: 0 bases; junction bases outside the gene matches: 11. The CDR3 consists of 18 residues. CDR3 protein: CASSVGTSGNPSSYEQYF. The CDR3 region has the DNA TGTGCCAGCAGCGTGGGTACTAGCGGGAACCCGTCCTCCTACGAGCAGTACTTC.

The genes are TRBV2 and TRBJ2-3; tentatively, D is TRBD2 (5 bases). CDR1 and CDR2 from the germline V gene are SNHLY and FYNNEI. The ends were cut back, 3 bases at V and 2 bases at J, with 15 bases in the middle. The CDR3 length is 16 residues. CDR3 DNA: TGTGCCAGCAGTGAGTGGAGAGGAGGACCCACAGATACGCAGTATTTT. Protein product: CASSEWRGGPTDTQYF.

The V and J genes are TRBV10-3 and TRBJ2-5; perhaps TRBD2 as D (5 bases). The CDR3 contains 15 residues. The germline CDR1 and CDR2 sequences are ENHRY and SYGVKD. With 5 bases removed from V and 1 base from J, the gap between germline ends came to 14 bases. The CDR3 here is CAISPSLGSQETQYF. Here the CDR3 DNA reads TGTGCCATCAGTCCTTCTTTAGGGAGCCAAGAGACCCAGTACTTC.

This rearrangement joins TRBV11-2 to TRBJ2-5; 10 bases line up with TRBD2. Per germline, CDR1 SGHAT and CDR2 FQNNGV. V gave up 0 bases and J gave up 5 bases; unmatched junction bases: 3. CDR3 length: 15 residues. The CDR3 nucleotides are TGTGCCAGCAGCTTAGAGCTAGCGGGGGTGGAGACCCAGTACTTC. It codes for CASSLELAGVETQYF.

The V and J genes are TRBV5-1 and TRBJ2-1; D tentatively reads TRBD1 or TRBD2 (6 bases each). Germline V lookup: CDR1 SGHRS, CDR2 YFSETQ. This CDR3 region has 18 residues. Between the trimmed V and J ends, which lost 4 bases and 8 bases, there was a span of 28 bases. The CDR3, as DNA: TGCGCCAGCAGCCCTCGGGGGCAGGTTGGTATTTGGGCGGATGAGCAGTTCTTC. This codes for CASSPRGQVGIWADEQFF.

The V gene is TRBV11-2, the J gene TRBJ2-7; D unclear. The germline gives CDR1 SGHAT, CDR2 FQNNGV. Trimming took 3 bases from V and 4 from J, leaving 7 bases between them. The CDR3 runs to 12 residues. CDR3 nucleotide sequence: TGTGCCAGCAGCTTGGTAAAGTACGAGCAGTACTTC. It codes for CASSLVKYEQYF.

V and J are TRBV5-6 and TRBJ2-7; 7 positions agree with TRBD1. Germline loops: CDR1 SGHDT, CDR2 YYEEEE. The CDR3 runs to 17 residues. Unmatched junction bases numbered 14, after V lost 1 base and J lost 4 bases. CDR3 loop: CASSLRKTGVLGYEQYF. The CDR3, as DNA: TGTGCCAGCAGCTTGAGGAAAACAGGGGTGCTCGGATACGAGCAGTACTTC.

The chain couples TRBV15 to TRBJ2-1, with a tentative D call TRBD2 (5 bases). CDR1 and CDR2 from the germline V gene are LNHNV and YYDKDF (reference sequence). This CDR3 spans 14 amino acids. Trimming stripped 4 bases from V and 12 bases from J, with 19 bases between. DNA of the CDR3: TGTGCCACCAGCACGACGCCCGTAGCGCTTACGCAGTTCTTC. Encoded protein: CATSTTPVALTQFF.

In DNA form, the CDR3 reads TGTGCCAGTACCACGCGGCCACAGCGGGGGATTAGCTCCTACAATGAGCAGTTCTTC. Translation: CASTTRPQRGISSYNEQFF. The V gene is TRBV19, the J gene TRBJ2-1, with 8 bases lining up with TRBD2. Losses at the gene ends were 7 bases for V and 0 bases for J; bases not matched to a gene: 17. This CDR3 spans 19 amino acids. The germline V gene encodes CDR1 LNHDA and CDR2 SQIVND (reference sequence).

J is TRBJ2-1 and V is TRBV2; 11 positions match TRBD2. The CDR3 length is 15 residues. Germline assignment: CDR1 SNHLY and CDR2 FYNNEI. Trimming removed 5 bases from V and 4 bases from J; junction bases left unmatched: 4. CDR3 residues: CASSRLAGRYNEQFF. The CDR3 DNA sequence: TGTGCCAGCAGTCGACTAGCGGGAAGGTACAATGAGCAGTTCTTC.

V and J are TRBV5-1 and TRBJ2-5, with TRBD2 matching 9 bases. The CDR3 is 15 residues long. Germline V gene data show CDR1 as SGHRS and CDR2 as YFSETQ. V lost 4 bases, J lost 5 bases, and 9 bases stayed unmatched. The CDR3, as DNA: TGCGCCAGCAGCATAGCGGGGGCGGAATTGGAGACCCAGTACTTC. It encodes CASSIAGAELETQYF. The whole variable domain, remainder taken from reference TRBV5-1 and TRBJ2-5, is KAGVTQTPRYLIKTRGQQVTLSCSPISGHRSVSWYQQTPGQGLQFLFEYFSETQRNKGNFPGRFSGRQFSNSRSEMNVSTLELGDSALYLCASSIAGAELETQYFGPGTRLLVL.

The rearrangement uses TRBV10-1 and TRBJ2-3, with D tentatively TRBD2 (7 bases). This CDR3 has 14 amino acids. Germline V gene sequence: CDR1 WNHNN, CDR2 SYGVQD (reference sequence). V gave up 0 bases and J gave up 4 bases, with 8 bases separating them. The CDR3, as DNA: TGCGCCAGCAGTGAGTCGGGGGGGCCAGATACGCAGTATTTT. Residues: CASSESGGPDTQYF.

This clone occurred a few times. The V and J genes are TRBV11-3 and TRBJ2-5; 8 bases agree with TRBD1. Germline CDR1 SGHNT, CDR2 YENEEA. With V trimmed by 1 base and J by 1 base, 5 bases remained unmatched. CDR3 size: 16 residues. The CDR3 protein is CASSLGQGAAQETQYF. The CDR3 coding sequence is TGTGCCAGCAGCTTAGGGCAGGGGGCTGCCCAAGAGACCCAGTACTTC.

The chain carries TRBV7-9 and TRBJ1-2, with D maybe TRBD1 (6 bases). The CDR3 is made up of 15 amino acids. CDR1 is SEHNR and CDR2 is FQNEAQ in the germline V gene (reference sequence). This chain's CDR3 is CATNPTPGRGWGYTF. CDR3 in DNA: TGTGCTACAAATCCAACCCCGGGCAGGGGATGGGGCTACACCTTC.

This rearrangement joins TRBV10-3 to TRBJ1-2; 9 bases align to TRBD1. Losses at the gene ends were 6 bases for V and 4 bases for J; bases not matched to a gene: 3. This CDR3 comprises 13 residues. In germline, CDR1 is ENHRY, CDR2 SYGVKD. In nucleotides, the CDR3 is TGTGCCATCAGCCGGGGACAGGGCTATGGCTACACCTTC. Its protein is CAISRGQGYGYTF.

This clone was recorded once. This rearrangement joins TRBV7-6 to TRBJ1-4; D is undetermined. Germline V CDR1 and CDR2: SGHVS, FNYEAQ. V was cut by 4 bases and J by 5 bases, with 14 bases left in between. The CDR3 consists of 15 residues. CDR3 sequence (DNA): TGTGCCAGCAGCTCACGACCCAACCCAAATGAAAAACTGTTTTTT. It codes for CASSSRPNPNEKLFF.

The CDR3 coding sequence is TGTGCCAGCAGTCTCCACGGGGGAAATGAGCAGTTCTTC. Its translation: CASSLHGGNEQFF. This chain connects TRBV25-1 to TRBJ2-1; TRBD2 might be the D (6 bases). With 5 bases removed from V and 7 bases from J, the gap between germline ends came to 12 bases. Germline V gives CDR1 MGHDK, CDR2 SYGVNS. CDR3 length: 13 amino acids.